The following is a T cell receptor (beta chain) sequence with its context. What it binds is unknown. This sample was included in a study of cytomegalovirus exposure and HLA in healthy donors. Notes on the study in general: Being productive about 87% or about 30% of the time was typical of most TCR beta V segments in an earlier analysis.

The V and J ends lost 1 base and 8 bases respectively, with 8 bases between them. This CDR3 contains 11 residues. Per the germline V gene, CDR1 is GTSNPN and CDR2 is SVGIG (reference sequence). In the PCR, 60 Vbeta and 13 Jbeta primers were used. TCRdb's copy holds only in-frame clones and misses some; the assay was immunoSEQ multiplex PCR. This table lists some 75,000 clones. V and J are TRBV30 and TRBJ1-2; no clear D. Sequencing was done on a sample of PBMCs. The sequence came from a man aged 35-49 years in good health and CMV-seronegative. CDR3 sequence: CAWSAGEGYTF. The DNA of the CDR3 is TGTGCCTGGAGTGCTGGGGAGGGCTACACCTTC.